This T cell receptor (beta chain) was documented in a study of T cell changes during pregnancy in multiple sclerosis. The repertoire was sequenced with immunoSEQ multiplex PCR; TCRdb's copy has only in-frame clones and lacks some. The sample carries 90,000 to 100,000 clones, approximately 92% recorded once. The length of the CDR3 is 15 residues. The V and J ends lost 3 bases and 7 bases, in that order; junction bases with no gene match: 6. Germline V CDR1 and CDR2: SGHTA, FQGNSA. This clone was counted a single time. The receptor comes from a female donor with multiple sclerosis, enrolled in a pregnancy study. Sequencing used peripheral blood, obtained in the first trimester of pregnancy. J is TRBJ2-2 and V is TRBV7-2, with 9 bases matching TRBD1. CDR3 DNA sequence: TGTGCCAGCAGCTTTGGGACAGGGACGGTCGGGGAGCTGTTTTTT. Its translation: CASSFGTGTVGELFF.